Sequencing of this T cell receptor (beta chain) was carried out in a study of T cells in Graves' hyperthyroidism and ophthalmopathy (dated by TCRdb to about 2019). General notes on the study: Peripheral blood samples were taken at the time of initial diagnosis, prior to any treatment. According to the paper, TCR Vbeta CDR3 sequencing was carried out on 135 peripheral blood samples, which came from 40 to 45 ophthalmopathy, approximately 72 hyperthyroidism and some 17 progressor patients. In about 6 Graves' hyperthyroidism patients, the study also compared T-cell repertoires from thyroid tissue with T-cell repertoires from blood. A discovery cohort of about a hundred patients, roughly 45 with Graves' ophthalmopathy and 55 to 60 with stable Graves' hyperthyroidism, was used to find distinguishing TCR V-J signatures. Whether ophthalmopathy could be predicted prospectively was tested in an independent validation cohort made up of under 20 hyperthyroidism patients plus 17 patients who later progressed to ophthalmopathy. Following sampling, methimazole starting at 30 mg daily was given to hyperthyroidism patients, and high-dose intravenous methylprednisolone was given to ophthalmopathy patients. For training and testing, the 100 patients in the discovery cohort were randomly divided in a 7:3 ratio. What the authors observed across the whole study: No statistical method was used to fix the sample size in advance, and group allocation was not hidden from the investigators. Most expanded thyroid clonotypes (frequency above 0.001) were also found in blood, which suggests that blood repertoires may mirror thyroid immune responses. A model built on a 13 V-J signature distinguished ophthalmopathy from stable hyperthyroidism, reaching 85% to 90% sensitivity and about 81% specificity in cross-validation and 80%/75% in testing. In validation, the model predicted progression to ophthalmopathy with roughly 66% sensitivity and 72% to 75% specificity, a median of about six months before onset.

The TCR beta CDR3 regions were amplified from the RNA transcripts. The first round of RT-PCR for the TCR CDR3 was performed with the HTBI primer set and the Qiagen OneStep RT-PCR kit. Libraries were constructed in a second round of multiplex PCR, after which size selection and purification were carried out. Libraries were sequenced paired-end with 100 bp reads on an Illumina HiSeq2000. In the source study's methods: Raw data were processed with SOAPnuke, discarding reads with adapters, uncalled bases, mean Phred below 15, or no exact constant-primer or identifier match. COPE v1.2.5 was used to merge the high-quality paired reads, and each unique nucleotide sequence was defined as a clonotype. MiTCR v1.1 was used to align clonotypes to the IMGT TRBV, TRBD and TRBJ reference segments. Only V-J combinations with frequency above 0.0001, covering 99.2% of repertoires, were analysed. A TCS score was defined as the ratio between F50 (clonal expansion) and ExV (chaos), using BLOSUM62-based TCRdist between CDR3 peptides within each V-J. Welch's t-statistics and random forest reduced some 510 V-J features to roughly 13, which were used in a naive Bayes classifier (R e1071). The Morisita-Horn index was used to measure how similar the thyroid and blood repertoires were. The raw public reads went through TCRdb reprocessing: fastp at Q25, MiXCR clone calling, in-frame beta chains kept. Entries that share a CDR3 protein sequence are merged under the most common genes and DNA. The V and J calls were determined by TCRdb, not by the authors. The sample profile shows fewer than 40,000 distinct CDR3 sequences; 52% of them were found once. Under 20% of the sample goes to the ten largest clones.

V is cut by 2 bases and J by 11 bases, and the space between the germline ends is 12 bases. Looking up the germline V gene yields CDR1 MNHEY and CDR2 SVGAGI. Reading from cysteine to phenylalanine, the CDR3 counts 13 amino acids. Only CDR3 DNA is held: 39 bases, read in frame from base 1. To note about this clonotype: Its specific antigen is unknown. No quality values exist for individual bases; no much larger clone is one base distant.

Ophthalmopathy patients had moderately to severely active disease, with a Clinical Activity Score of 3 or more, a NOSPECS grade of 4 or more, and a disease duration of less than 3 months. The study excluded patients with uncontrolled infections, other autoimmune diseases, pregnancy or lactation. Diagnoses relied on clinical symptoms, serum thyroxine and TRAb, thyroid ultrasound and orbital computed tomography. PBMCs were isolated from around 10 ml of fresh peripheral blood by Ficoll-Paque density gradient centrifugation. Total RNA was extracted using Trizol reagent, and RNA quality was assessed on an Agilent 2100 Bioanalyzer.

The receptor was derived from a man aged 40-49 years with Graves' ophthalmopathy. This receptor chain uses TRBV6-5 and TRBJ2-2; the D gene assignment is ambiguous. Sequencing input: blood. The bases read TGTGCCAGCAGTTACGGTGGGTCGGCAGAGCTGTTTTTT. Its protein is CASSYGGSAELFF.